This TCR beta chain was captured in a study of shared clonotypes between healthy human individuals. Notes on the study in general: Sampling involved blood alone; tissue repertoires likely differ. It was expected that sequencing depth would affect clonotype sharing among donors. Four donors shared approximately 5% of their naive CD4 clonotypes.

Turning to this clone: What it binds is not known.

Assay execution proceeded at the deep level. TCRdb's table, derived via immunoSEQ multiplex PCR, lists solely in-frame clones and lacks some. This table holds roughly 2.6 million clones, roughly nine tenths found once. This CDR3 region has 15 residues. The germline V gene has CDR1 MDHEN and CDR2 SYDVKM. The V end lost 3 bases, the J end lost 2 bases, and 10 bases lay between the germline ends. The sample taken for sequencing was naive CD4+ T cells sorted from blood. Subset noted: CD45RA+ positively selected. J is TRBJ2-2 and V is TRBV28; D gene ambiguous. The clonotype originates from a man aged 18-30 years in good health. This chain's CDR3 is CASSFAQANTGELFF. The CDR3 DNA reads TGTGCCAGCAGTTTCGCGCAGGCAAACACCGGGGAGCTGTTTTTT.